This T cell receptor (beta chain) was sequenced in a study of cytomegalovirus exposure and HLA in healthy donors. PCR amplification relied on 60 Vbeta primers (plus 13 Jbeta primers). Assay used: immunoSEQ multiplex PCR; TCRdb lists only in-frame clones, some missing. The sample records about 140,000 clones, approximately 80% being singletons. The CDR3 sequence is 15 residues long. V dropped 0 bases and J dropped 7; count of bases not matched to a gene: 8. CDR1 SGHNT and CDR2 YYREEE come from the germline V gene (reference sequence). This clone was seen a handful of times. This clonotype originated in a man younger than 45 in good health and CMV-seronegative. Input material: PBMCs. V gene TRBV5-4 combines with J gene TRBJ2-5, with 8 bases aligning to TRBD1. CDR3 amino acids: CASSLEGQGKRTQYF. The CDR3 coding sequence is TGTGCCAGCAGCTTGGAAGGACAGGGTAAGAGGACCCAGTACTTC.